This T cell receptor beta chain stems from a study of T and B cells in COVID-19 patients. TRB was amplified from about 250-500 ng of blood genomic DNA. CDR3 length equals 16 residues. V was pared by 0 bases and J by 0 bases, with 10 bases between. Germline CDR1 SGHRS, CDR2 YFSETQ. BIOMED2 TRB-A/B primer pools were used in multiplex TRB PCR. From the multiplex PCR reads, TCRdb called clonotypes with MiXCR, one entry per CDR3 protein. The sample has 4,000 or so distinct CDR3 sequences, under 30% seen once. This receptor was identified in a human donor with active COVID-19. The material sequenced was blood. V gene TRBV5-1 combines with J gene TRBJ1-3; a weak D match, TRBD1 (5 bases). CDR3 nucleotide sequence: TGCGCCAGCAGCTTGGGCGACAGCATCTCTGGAAACACCATATATTTT. Translated, it gives CASSLGDSISGNTIYF.